A single sample gave rise to the 9 T cell receptor beta chains below, sequenced in a study of vaccination and CD4 T cells after COVID-19. With the Oncomine TCR Beta short-read assay, DNA from cultured CD4+ T cells was sequenced. Each CDR3 protein gets one entry after TCRdb re-called the PCR reads with MiXCR. Of 20,000 to 25,000 distinct CDR3 sequences listed, less than 80% are singletons. As to treatment: 10-day PBMC culture with coronavirus spike peptide pools or control peptides (ViraFEST assay). No antigens are known for them. This specimen consisted of CD4+ T cells from blood, cultured in vitro, obtained before SARS-CoV-2 vaccination. The receptors shown here come from a human donor who received a COVID-19 vaccine.

The sample holds a few counts of this clonotype. The CDR3 region is CSARRIAGGRTDTQYF. In DNA, the CDR3 is TGCAGTGCTAGAAGGATCGCGGGGGGGCGAACAGATACGCAGTATTTT. The rearrangement links TRBV20-1 to TRBJ2-3; 9 bases fit TRBD2. The junction had 9 bases not matched to a gene; V was cut back by 2 bases and J by 3 bases. This CDR3 spans 16 amino acids. CDR1 is DFQATT, CDR2 SNEGSKA, per germline (reference sequence).

V gene TRBV21-1 combines with J gene TRBJ2-2; TRBD1 is the table's D call, not checked against the DNA. TRBV21-1 is deemed a pseudogene. This CDR3 region has 19 residues. CDR3 nucleotides: TGTGCCAGCAGAGGTCAAGGATTACGGACACAGTCAAACACCGGGGAGCTGTTTTTT. Protein: CASRGQGLRTQSNTGELFF.

The rearrangement joins TRBV7-3 to TRBJ1-1, with D possibly TRBD1 on 5 matching bases. Germline V gene sequence: CDR1 SGHTA, CDR2 FQGTGA. CDR3 length: 14 residues. With 5 bases removed from V and 7 bases from J, the gap between germline ends came to 17 bases. The DNA of the CDR3 is TGTGCCAGCAGCCAAATCCATGGGGACGGTGAAGCTTTCTTT. It specifies CASSQIHGDGEAFF. The full variable domain, rest sourced from reference TRBV7-3 and TRBJ1-1, is GAGVSQTPSNKVTEKGKYVELRCDPISGHTALYWYRQSLGQGPEFLIYFQGTGAADDSGLPNDRFFAVRPEGSVSTLKIQRTERGDSAVYLCASSQIHGDGEAFFGQGTRLTVV.

The V gene is TRBV20-1, the J gene TRBJ2-3; no definite D call. Per germline, CDR1 DFQATT and CDR2 SNEGSKA (reference sequence). The CDR3 consists of 12 residues. Trimming shortened V by 6 bases and J by 1 base, and 8 bases separated the two germline ends. The CDR3 spells CSAPAGTDTQYF. Written as DNA, the CDR3 is TGCAGTGCACCCGCTGGCACAGATACGCAGTATTTT.

This clonotype turned up a few times. This rearrangement joins TRBV5-4 to TRBJ2-3; the D is unclear. The CDR3 has 14 amino acids. V was pared by 2 bases and J by 2 bases, with 9 bases between. Germline CDR1 SGHNT, CDR2 YYREEE (reference sequence). CDR3 DNA: TGTGCCAGCAGCTTTAAGAAGGCCACAGATACGCAGTATTTT. Its translation is CASSFKKATDTQYF.

The V and J genes are TRBV12-3 or TRBV12-4 and TRBJ1-6, with TRBD1 matching over 7 bases. The CDR3 spans 13 residues. The V segment lost 4 bases and the J segment 7 bases; nucleotides outside the gene matches: 1. DNA for the CDR3: TGTGCCAGCAGTTCGACAGGGAATTCACCCCTCCACTTT. This translates into CASSSTGNSPLHF.

This clonotype was detected a few times. The V and J genes are TRBV15 and TRBJ1-5; D is ambiguous. CDR1 is LNHNV and CDR2 is YYDKDF in the germline V gene (reference sequence). This CDR3 contains 15 residues. Trimming stripped 1 base from V and 2 bases from J, with 9 bases between. The DNA for the CDR3 is TGTGCCACCAGCAGAGCTGGATACGGCAATCAGCCCCAGCATTTT. Amino acids: CATSRAGYGNQPQHF.

This chain joins TRBV6-1 and TRBJ2-7; a weak D match, TRBD1 (6 bases). The V gene's germline CDR1 is MNHNS and CDR2 SASEGT. The CDR3 loop spans 14 amino acids. Trimming shortened V by 5 bases and J by 0 bases, and 11 bases separated the two germline ends. The CDR3 DNA is TGTGCCAGCAGTCGAGACAGGAGCTCCTACGAGCAGTACTTC. This gives the protein CASSRDRSSYEQYF.

The chain links TRBV11-3 to TRBJ2-7, with D tentatively TRBD1 (6 bases). The CDR3 is 14 residues long. Trimming pared 1 base from V and 3 bases from J, leaving 10 bases between. Per germline, CDR1 SGHNT and CDR2 YENEEA. DNA for the CDR3: TGTGCCAGCAGCTTAGGGACAGAGATCTACGAGCAGTACTTC. It yields the protein CASSLGTEIYEQYF.